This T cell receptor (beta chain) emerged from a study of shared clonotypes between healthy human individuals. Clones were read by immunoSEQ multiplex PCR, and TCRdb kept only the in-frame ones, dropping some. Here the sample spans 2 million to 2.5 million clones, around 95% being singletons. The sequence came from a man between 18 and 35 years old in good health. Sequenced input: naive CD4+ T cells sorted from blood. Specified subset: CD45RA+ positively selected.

The CDR3 sequence is CASSQYLGGDTQYF. As DNA, the CDR3 is TGTGCCAGCTCACAATACCTCGGAGGAGATACGCAGTATTTT. The chain employs TRBV18 and TRBJ2-3, with D perhaps TRBD2 (5 bases). Germline CDR1 and CDR2: KGHSH and LQKENI. Trimming took off 4 bases at V and 5 bases at J, with 13 bases between the two ends. The CDR3 is made up of 14 amino acids.